The 14 T cell receptor beta chains in this list originate from one sample, sequenced in a study of blood T cell repertoires in COVID-19. Some clones are missing from TCRdb's copy, which holds only in-frame ones; the method was immunoSEQ multiplex PCR. Among around 88,000 clones, about three quarters were seen once, and the ten largest hold roughly 8.4%. Sequencing was done on a sample of peripheral blood. All receptors derive from a man over 45 who had recovered from COVID-19.

The count of this clone is one. V is TRBV14 and J is TRBJ1-1; tentatively, D is TRBD1 (5 bases). CDR1 SGHDN and CDR2 FVKESK come from the germline V gene. V dropped 4 bases and J dropped 5 bases, with 11 bases sitting between them. The CDR3 loop spans 13 amino acids. DNA of the CDR3: TGTGCCAGCAGCCGGGGGGTGGGAACTGAAGCTTTCTTT. It translates to CASSRGVGTEAFF.

The chain couples TRBV11-3 to TRBJ2-7; weak D call: TRBD1 (6 bases). Germline lookup yields CDR1 SGHNT and CDR2 YENEEA. This CDR3 region has 15 residues. Trimming left V 5 bases short and J 0 bases short, with 14 bases between. The CDR3 DNA is TGTGCCAGCAGCCTAGGGGGAGTCCTCTCCTACGAGCAGTACTTC. It yields the protein CASSLGGVLSYEQYF.

This sequence joins TRBV19 and TRBJ1-1; D gene unclear. CDR1 and CDR2 from the germline V gene are LNHDA and SQIVND (reference sequence). The CDR3 totals 14 residues. V shed 3 bases and J shed 0 bases, with 8 bases lying between them. This chain's CDR3 is CASSMQAMNTEAFF. For the CDR3, the DNA is TGTGCCAGTAGTATGCAGGCTATGAACACTGAAGCTTTCTTT.

V gene TRBV9 combines with J gene TRBJ2-1; 7 bases are shared with TRBD2. The CDR3 contains 15 residues. Trimming cost V 4 bases and J 3 bases; bases outside gene matches: 7. In germline, CDR1 is SGDLS, CDR2 YYNGEE. The CDR3 nucleotides are TGTGCCAGCAGCCTAAGCGGGGACCTCTACAATGAGCAGTTCTTC. This translates into CASSLSGDLYNEQFF.

The genes are TRBV2 and TRBJ1-1; D gene unclear. Germline CDR1 is SNHLY and CDR2 is FYNNEI. There are 14 residues in the CDR3. Trimming took off 6 bases at V and 0 bases at J, with 11 bases between the two ends. This chain's CDR3 is CASSDGLMNTEAFF. DNA of the CDR3: TGTGCCAGCAGCGACGGGTTAATGAACACTGAAGCTTTCTTT.

The V and J genes are TRBV19 and TRBJ2-2; 8 bases line up with TRBD2. CDR1 and CDR2 (germline): LNHDA, SQIVND (reference sequence). V lost 5 bases to trimming and J lost 7 bases; unmatched junction nucleotides: 6. CDR3 length equals 14 residues. Here the CDR3 reads CASSRGGLHGELFF. CDR3 sequence (DNA): TGTGCCAGTAGTCGGGGGGGTCTGCACGGGGAGCTGTTTTTT.

V and J are TRBV9 and TRBJ2-7; 7 bases map to TRBD1. The CDR3 is 14 residues long. The V and J ends lost 4 bases and 2 bases, in that order; junction bases with no gene match: 6. CDR1 and CDR2 from the germline V gene are SGDLS and YYNGEE. The CDR3 sequence is CASSPGTATYEQYF. CDR3 bases: TGTGCCAGCAGCCCAGGGACAGCTACCTACGAGCAGTACTTC.

This chain joins TRBV21-1 and TRBJ1-6; the table assigns TRBD1, which was not confirmed against the DNA. TRBV21-1 is tagged as a pseudogene. The CDR3 has 14 amino acids. The CDR3 sequence is CASSKPTENSPLHF. The CDR3 region has the DNA TGTGCCAGCAGCAAACCGACAGAGAATTCACCCCTCCACTTT.

The chain combines TRBV19 with TRBJ1-5, with TRBD1 matching 7 bases. Germline CDR1 LNHDA, CDR2 SQIVND (reference sequence). Trimming took 8 bases from V and 0 from J; bases not matched to a gene: 7. This CDR3 is 15 amino acids long. This chain's CDR3 is CASDRDRYSNQPQHF. Written as DNA, the CDR3 is TGTGCCAGTGACCGGGACAGATATAGCAATCAGCCCCAGCATTTT.

This clone was recorded only once. This rearrangement joins TRBV6-1 to TRBJ2-1; possibly TRBD2 for D (5 bases). The CDR3 is 15 amino acids. Germline CDR1 MNHNS, CDR2 SASEGT. V was pared by 0 bases and J by 1 base, with 7 bases between. This chain's CDR3 is CASSEAGGSYNEQFF. The CDR3 DNA follows: TGTGCCAGCAGTGAAGCCGGCGGGTCCTACAATGAGCAGTTCTTC.

This clone was recorded only once. The CDR3 reads CASSLPGSTYEQYF. In DNA, the CDR3 is TGTGCCAGCAGCTTGCCAGGGTCAACCTACGAGCAGTACTTC. The rearrangement joins TRBV7-2 to TRBJ2-7; perhaps TRBD1 as D (5 bases). From germline, CDR1 is SGHTA and CDR2 FQGNSA. The CDR3 loop spans 14 amino acids. The V end was cut by 3 bases, the J end by 2 bases, with 11 bases between.

The rearrangement joins TRBV2 to TRBJ1-6, with TRBD1 matching over 9 bases. The junction had 7 bases not matched to a gene; V was cut back by 6 bases and J by 7 bases. The length of the CDR3 is 15 residues. Germline V gene lookup returns CDR1 SNHLY and CDR2 FYNNEI. Here the CDR3 DNA reads TGTGCCAGCAGGGGTTGGACAGGGGAAAATTCACCCCTCCACTTT. Amino acid sequence: CASRGWTGENSPLHF.

The chain has TRBV12-3 or TRBV12-4 and TRBJ1-1; perhaps TRBD1 as D (5 bases). CDR3 length: 13 amino acids. V was cut by 6 bases and J by 1 base, with 9 bases left in between. In nucleotides, the CDR3 is TGTGCCAGCAGCTTTACAGGGAACACTGAAGCTTTCTTT. It translates to CASSFTGNTEAFF.

The chain joins TRBV19 to TRBJ2-3; no reliable D call. The V gene's germline CDR1 is LNHDA and CDR2 SQIVND (reference sequence). This CDR3 comprises 15 residues. The V gene lost 3 bases and the J gene lost 5 bases, with 15 bases spanning the gap. CDR3 bases: TGTGCCAGTAGTATCTCGCTAGTGTCGAGAGATACGCAGTATTTT. Protein product: CASSISLVSRDTQYF.